Given below is one T cell receptor (beta chain) in context. This clonotype turned up a few times. Its target antigen remains unknown. Per-base qualities were not stored, and no clone one base away is much larger. This sample is drawn from a study of T-cell reconstitution after alpha-beta-depleted transplantation in children (dated by TCRdb to between 2015 and 2016). For the study in its entirety: Using TCR repertoire profiling, the study followed T-cell immune reconstitution in a quantitative way in children after TCRalphabeta/CD19-depleted allogeneic hematopoietic cell transplantation.

The library was built by means of PCR. TCRdb shows the sequencer as Illumina HiSeq 2500. Molecular barcoding was employed in the preparation of TCR libraries, with unique molecular identifiers being used to normalize TCRbeta repertoire quantification. The public reads were quality trimmed at Q25 with fastp and then assembled into clones with MiXCR by TCRdb, keeping productive beta chains. A single entry per CDR3 protein holds the most common genes and DNA from its merged rows. The sample contains 670,000 or so distinct CDR3 sequences, about 12% of them found a single time. In total, the top ten clones hold 0.79% of the sample. The treatment or condition label corresponds to: allogeneic hematopoietic cell transplantation with graft depleted of TCRalphabeta T cells and CD19 B cells. The transplant recipients were children given TCRalphabeta/CD19-depleted allogeneic hematopoietic cell grafts. Relative to germline, V is 0 bases shorter and J is 9 bases shorter, with 15 bases between their ends. The CDR1 and CDR2 encoded by the germline V gene (reference sequence) are DFQATT and SNEGSKA. Spanning cysteine to phenylalanine, the CDR3 consists of 14 amino acids. Only CDR3 DNA remains: 42 bases, in frame from the first base.

Broad study findings and their caveats: In some patients, the high TCRbeta diversity seen at day 60 was put down to recipient T cells and intrathymic progenitors that had survived conditioning. Over subsequent months, a decline in hyperexpanded clone frequencies was noted, and after one year, T-cell counts and TCRbeta diversity were mostly ascribed to newly produced T cells. About two months after transplant, the apparently early recovery of alphabetaT-cell counts reportedly depended on just several hundred clones that had expanded rapidly and came from non-depleted graft cells.

The source material was PBMCs, sampled before TCRalphabeta/CD19-depleted stem cell transplant. This TCR derives from a girl aged 2 to 9 with congenital amegakaryocytic thrombocytopenia, due to receive a stem cell transplant. The V gene is TRBV20-1 and the J gene is TRBJ2-1; the D region possibly corresponds to TRBD1 (6 bases align). The DNA reads TGCAGTGCTAGAGAGGACAGCGCTCTTCTTGAGCAGTTCTTC. This translates into CSAREDSALLEQFF.